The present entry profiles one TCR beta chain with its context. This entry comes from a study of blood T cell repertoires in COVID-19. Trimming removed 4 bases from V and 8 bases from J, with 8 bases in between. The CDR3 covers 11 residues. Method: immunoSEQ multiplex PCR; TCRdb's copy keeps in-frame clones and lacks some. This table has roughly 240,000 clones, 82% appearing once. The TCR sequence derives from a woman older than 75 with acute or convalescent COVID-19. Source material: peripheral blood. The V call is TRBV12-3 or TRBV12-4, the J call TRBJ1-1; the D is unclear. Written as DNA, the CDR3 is TGTGCCAGCAGTTCGGGAGCCGAAGCTTTCTTT. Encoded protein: CASSSGAEAFF.